The 30 T cell receptor beta chains presented below share a single source sample, sequenced in a study of T-cell reconstitution after alpha-beta-depleted transplantation in children. Preparation of the TCRbeta library involved a method that used unique molecular identifiers. TCRdb passed the PCR reads through MiXCR, listing each CDR3 protein once. The sample records 350,000 to 500,000 distinct CDR3 sequences, roughly 43% being singletons. This sample comprised PBMCs, obtained before TCRalphabeta/CD19-depleted stem cell transplant. The receptors derive from a girl aged 2 to 10 with aplastic anemia, due to receive a stem cell transplant.

This clonotype was counted a single time. The chain carries TRBV24-1 and TRBJ2-3; D perhaps matches TRBD1 (6 bases). Per germline, CDR1 KGHDR and CDR2 SFDVKD. Trimming pared 4 bases from V and 2 bases from J, leaving 15 bases between. CDR3 length: 16 amino acids. CDR3 sequence (DNA): TGTGCCACCAGTGAGGAACAGGGTCCCGACACAGATACGCAGTATTTT. It codes for CATSEEQGPDTDTQYF.

The DNA of the CDR3 is TGCAGCGTGGACAGGGGCGGGGGTGGTACTGAAGCTTTCTTT. Translating it yields CSVDRGGGGTEAFF. The chain carries TRBV29-1 and TRBJ1-1, with 9 bases aligning to TRBD1. This CDR3 region has 14 residues. CDR1 and CDR2 from the germline V gene are SQVTM and ANQGSEA. The V and J ends lost 6 bases and 5 bases, in that order; junction bases with no gene match: 10. Supplemented by reference TRBV29-1 and TRBJ1-1, the full variable domain reads SAVISQKPSRDICQRGTSLTIQCQVDSQVTMMFWYRQQPGQSLTLIATANQGSEATYESGFVIDKFPISRPNLTFSTLTVSNMSPEDSSIYLCSVDRGGGGTEAFFGQGTRLTVV.

The chain is built from TRBV20-1 and TRBJ1-1; 7 bases are shared with TRBD1. Trimming took 1 base from V and 1 from J; bases not matched to a gene: 6. CDR1 is DFQATT and CDR2 is SNEGSKA in the germline V gene (reference sequence). The CDR3 has 15 residues. The CDR3: CSARGSGGKNTEAFF. For the CDR3, the DNA is TGCAGTGCTAGAGGTTCAGGGGGGAAGAACACTGAAGCTTTCTTT.

This clonotype was seen repeatedly, ten times or more. The V and J genes are TRBV2 and TRBJ1-1; no definite D call. The CDR3 is made up of 11 amino acids. The germline V gene has CDR1 SNHLY and CDR2 FYNNEI. V lost 9 bases, J lost 1 base, and 6 bases lay in between. CDR3 DNA sequence: TGTGCCAGTCTGGGGAACACTGAAGCTTTCTTT. Encoded protein: CASLGNTEAFF.

The table lists this clonotype with a few counts. The J gene is TRBJ2-7, the V gene TRBV5-6; D gene uncertain. The ends were cut back, 5 bases at V and 7 bases at J, with 13 bases in the middle. The CDR3 sequence is 12 residues long. CDR1 and CDR2 (germline): SGHDT, YYEEEE. CDR3 nucleotide sequence: TGTGCCAGCAGTTACGACACAGCGGAGCAGTACTTC. Amino acid sequence: CASSYDTAEQYF.

CDR3 sequence: CASSPFSTDTQYF. CDR3 DNA sequence: TGTGCCAGCAGTCCCTTTAGCACAGATACGCAGTATTTT. V gene TRBV27 combines with J gene TRBJ2-3; D not certain. V was clipped by 5 bases and J by 0 bases, with 6 bases between them. Germline lookup yields CDR1 MNHEY and CDR2 SMNVEV (reference sequence). CDR3 size: 13 residues.

J is TRBJ1-1 and V is TRBV6-1; D is possibly TRBD1 (5 bases). Germline loops: CDR1 MNHNS, CDR2 SASEGT. Trimming took 7 bases from V and 4 from J, leaving 19 bases between them. This CDR3 comprises 15 residues. The CDR3 sequence: CASKRAGGGSTEAFF. The CDR3 nucleotides read TGTGCCAGCAAGAGGGCCGGGGGTGGCTCCACTGAAGCTTTCTTT.

The chain recombines TRBV7-2 with TRBJ2-5; 8 nucleotides match TRBD1. The CDR3 has 14 amino acids. Per the germline V gene, CDR1 is SGHTA and CDR2 is FQGNSA. V shed 4 bases and J 1 base; nucleotides not matched to a gene: 2. The CDR3 DNA follows: TGTGCCAGCAGCTCCCAGGGGGCCCAAGAGACCCAGTACTTC. Amino acids: CASSSQGAQETQYF.

This clonotype was seen more than once but under ten times. This chain links TRBV6-5 with TRBJ1-2; the D gene is possibly TRBD1 (6 bases). Trimming cost V 3 bases and J 7 bases, with 15 bases left between them. Germline CDR1 is MNHEY and CDR2 is SVGAGI. The CDR3 loop spans 14 amino acids. This CDR3 is CASSYSQGLFGYTF. As DNA, the CDR3 is TGTGCCAGCAGTTATTCACAGGGTTTATTTGGCTACACCTTC.

The chain combines TRBV5-1 with TRBJ2-2; TRBD1 aligns across 9 bases. Looked up from germline, CDR1 is SGHRS and CDR2 is YFSETQ. Trimming removed 0 bases from V and 6 bases from J; junction bases left unmatched: 6. The CDR3 is 16 amino acids. This CDR3 reads CASSLEAGQGPGELFF. CDR3 DNA: TGCGCCAGCAGCTTGGAGGCGGGACAGGGTCCCGGGGAGCTGTTTTTT.

CDR3 sequence: CSATRGTNEQFF. The DNA of the CDR3 is TGCAGTGCCACCCGCGGGACCAATGAGCAGTTCTTC. This chain joins TRBV20-1 and TRBJ2-1, with D possibly matching TRBD2 (6 bases). V was pared by 6 bases and J by 6 bases, with 12 bases between. In germline, CDR1 is DFQATT, CDR2 SNEGSKA (reference sequence). The CDR3 runs to 12 residues.

This clonotype was detected once. The gene calls are TRBV29-1 and TRBJ1-2, with D tentatively TRBD1 (6 bases). This CDR3 comprises 13 residues. In germline, CDR1 is SQVTM, CDR2 ANQGSEA. V gave up 2 bases and J gave up 4 bases, with 11 bases separating them. The CDR3 spells CSVERTALYGYTF. The CDR3 DNA follows: TGCAGCGTTGAAAGGACAGCCCTCTATGGCTACACCTTC.

The V gene is TRBV12-3 or TRBV12-4, the J gene TRBJ2-1; D unresolved. V was shortened by 5 bases and J by 10 bases, with 9 bases between the two germline ends. The CDR3 has 11 residues. CDR3 bases: TGTGCCAGCAGTAAAGGAAACGAGCAGTTCTTC. It yields the protein CASSKGNEQFF.

This rearrangement joins TRBV18 to TRBJ2-6; no reliable D call. The CDR3 is 14 amino acids. Trimming took off 0 bases at V and 3 bases at J, with 3 bases between the two ends. Germline-derived CDR1 and CDR2 are KGHSH and LQKENI. Here the CDR3 reads CASSPPNGANVLTF. CDR3 sequence (DNA): TGTGCCAGCTCACCACCGAATGGGGCCAACGTCCTGACTTTC.

The rearrangement joins TRBV5-5 to TRBJ2-1; either TRBD1 or TRBD2 may supply D (5 bases each). With 0 bases removed from V and 10 bases from J, the gap between germline ends came to 8 bases. The CDR3 has 12 amino acids. Germline lookup yields CDR1 SGHKS and CDR2 YYEKEE (reference sequence). The CDR3 DNA reads TGTGCCAGCAGCTTGGGGGACCCCGAGCAGTTCTTC. This gives the protein CASSLGDPEQFF. Based on the CDR3 plus reference TRBV5-5 and TRBJ2-1, the full variable domain is DAGVTQSPTHLIKTRGQQVTLRCSPISGHKSVSWYQQVLGQGPQFIFQYYEKEERGRGNFPDRFSARQFPNYSSELNVNALLLGDSALYLCASSLGDPEQFFGPGTRLTVL.

This clonotype was detected once. The genes are TRBV20-1 and TRBJ1-1; D is unresolved. V gave up 1 base and J gave up 1 base, with 10 bases separating them. The germline V gene encodes CDR1 DFQATT and CDR2 SNEGSKA (reference sequence). This CDR3 contains 14 residues. The CDR3 protein is CSARVGHPNTEAFF. Here the CDR3 DNA reads TGCAGTGCTAGAGTCGGTCACCCGAACACTGAAGCTTTCTTT.

The chain recombines TRBV2 with TRBJ1-4; no clear D gene. Trimming left V 6 bases short and J 5 bases short, with 10 bases between. CDR1 and CDR2 from the germline V gene are SNHLY and FYNNEI. The CDR3 contains 13 residues. CDR3 DNA sequence: TGTGCCAGCAGGCGGCAGACAAATGAAAAACTGTTTTTT. Its protein product is CASRRQTNEKLFF. Drawing the rest from reference TRBV2 and TRBJ1-4, the complete variable domain is EPEVTQTPSHQVTQMGQEVILRCVPISNHLYFYWYRQILGQKVEFLVSFYNNEISEKSEIFDDQFSVERPDGSNFTLKIRSTKLEDSAMYFCASRRQTNEKLFFGSGTQLSVL.

The genes are TRBV10-3 and TRBJ2-1; 11 nucleotides line up with TRBD1. CDR3 length: 18 residues. The V gene's germline CDR1 is ENHRY and CDR2 SYGVKD. J gave up 4 bases and V 3 bases, and 11 bases lay outside the gene matches. The CDR3 sequence: CAISDPAFRDRGYNEQFF. The DNA of the CDR3 is TGTGCCATCAGTGACCCGGCCTTTCGGGACAGGGGGTACAATGAGCAGTTCTTC.

The V and J genes are TRBV5-1 and TRBJ1-1, with a weak D call TRBD1 (5 bases). The germline gives CDR1 SGHRS, CDR2 YFSETQ. Trimming stripped 2 bases from V and 7 bases from J, with 15 bases between. This CDR3 region has 14 residues. CDR3 DNA sequence: TGCGCCAGCAGCTTAGGACACACCCGTATTGAAGCTTTCTTT. Protein product: CASSLGHTRIEAFF.

This clonotype occurred many times. This chain uses TRBV5-1 with TRBJ2-1; 11 nucleotides line up with TRBD2. V lost 0 bases and J lost 1; bases outside the gene matches: 3. The CDR3 has 17 residues. Germline V CDR1 and CDR2: SGHRS, YFSETQ. The CDR3: CASSLGLAGWSYNEQFF. CDR3 DNA sequence: TGCGCCAGCAGCTTGGGACTAGCGGGATGGTCCTACAATGAGCAGTTCTTC.

The chain uses TRBV5-1 and TRBJ1-1; maybe TRBD1 (5 bases). V shed 7 bases and J shed 3 bases, with 16 bases lying between them. The germline gives CDR1 SGHRS, CDR2 YFSETQ. This CDR3 has 14 amino acids. In DNA, the CDR3 is TGCGCCAGCCGGAGCGCAGGGAAGGACACTGAAGCTTTCTTT. Encoded protein: CASRSAGKDTEAFF.

This clonotype was seen a few times. This rearrangement joins TRBV6-1 to TRBJ1-1; the D gene is possibly TRBD1 (5 bases). The V end lost 3 bases, the J end lost 4 bases, and 9 bases lay between the germline ends. This CDR3 region has 13 residues. Germline CDR1 reads MNHNS; CDR2 reads SASEGT. CDR3 amino acids: CASSDLGATEAFF. In nucleotides, the CDR3 is TGTGCCAGCAGTGATTTAGGGGCCACTGAAGCTTTCTTT.

J is TRBJ2-3 and V is TRBV29-1, with 9 bases that match TRBD2. Germline V lookup: CDR1 SQVTM, CDR2 ANQGSEA. The CDR3 contains 15 residues. Trimming at V came to 4 bases and at J to 3 bases, leaving 8 bases not matched to a gene. In DNA form, the CDR3 reads TGCAGCGTTGTTCTAGCGGGATGGGGGACAGATACGCAGTATTTT. Residues: CSVVLAGWGTDTQYF.

This clonotype was seen ten or more times. The chain has TRBV7-8 and TRBJ2-7; D ambiguous. The V and J ends lost 1 base and 2 bases respectively, with 15 bases between them. The germline V gene has CDR1 SGHVS and CDR2 FQNEAQ. The CDR3 consists of 16 residues. The CDR3 coding sequence is TGTGCCAGCAGCTTAGTCTCGCTTCTACCCCCCTACGAGCAGTACTTC. Protein: CASSLVSLLPPYEQYF.

CDR3 sequence (DNA): TGTGCCAGCAGGTCCCACGCAGGGGCCCCCCTCTACGAGCAGTACTTC. This translates into CASRSHAGAPLYEQYF. The J gene is TRBJ2-7, the V gene TRBV28; weak D call: TRBD1 (6 bases). The CDR3 is made up of 16 amino acids. V was trimmed by 6 bases and J by 3 bases, leaving 21 bases between them. Germline CDR1 MDHEN, CDR2 SYDVKM.

This clonotype was detected ten times or more. CDR3 sequence reads: CASLTSGSIIVSEQFF. DNA of the CDR3: TGTGCCAGCTTGACTAGCGGGAGTATCATAGTTAGTGAGCAGTTCTTC. The chain is built from TRBV7-9 and TRBJ2-1; 12 bases are shared with TRBD2. Trimming cost V 8 bases and J 9 bases; bases outside gene matches: 14. Germline values: CDR1 SEHNR, CDR2 FQNEAQ (reference sequence). This CDR3 has 16 amino acids.

The rearrangement uses TRBV5-1 and TRBJ2-3; 12 bases fit TRBD2. From germline, CDR1 is SGHRS and CDR2 YFSETQ. V gave up 2 bases and J gave up 1 base; unmatched junction bases: 8. The CDR3 sequence is 18 residues long. DNA of the CDR3: TGCGCCAGCAGCTTTCTAGCGGGGGGGCCGCGTGGCACAGATACGCAGTATTTT. This encodes CASSFLAGGPRGTDTQYF. Full variable domain (outside the CDR3, taken from reference TRBV5-1 and TRBJ2-3): KAGVTQTPRYLIKTRGQQVTLSCSPISGHRSVSWYQQTPGQGLQFLFEYFSETQRNKGNFPGRFSGRQFSNSRSEMNVSTLELGDSALYLCASSFLAGGPRGTDTQYFGPGTRLTVL.

This clonotype was counted many times. The chain carries TRBV5-1 and TRBJ2-4; D ambiguous. This CDR3 has 12 residues. Between the trimmed V and J ends, which lost 0 bases and 6 bases, there was a span of 4 bases. Germline V gives CDR1 SGHRS, CDR2 YFSETQ. CDR3 amino acids: CASSLGGNIQYF. The CDR3, as DNA: TGCGCCAGCAGCTTGGGGGGAAACATTCAGTACTTC.

This rearrangement joins TRBV7-2 to TRBJ2-7, with D maybe TRBD2 (6 bases). The V end was cut by 7 bases, the J end by 4 bases, with 20 bases between. The length of the CDR3 is 15 residues. The germline CDR1 and CDR2 sequences are SGHTA and FQGNSA. CDR3 DNA sequence: TGTGCCAGCAACCTCGGTGCTGGGGCGGGATACGAGCAGTACTTC. This sequence encodes CASNLGAGAGYEQYF.

The rearrangement uses TRBV21-1 and TRBJ2-1. TRBV21-1 is flagged as a pseudogene. This CDR3 contains 14 residues. The CDR3 coding sequence is TGTGCCAGCAGCAAAAGAGACTCCTACAATGAGCAGTTCTTC. It yields the protein CASSKRDSYNEQFF.